This T cell receptor beta chain emerged from a study of TIL therapy for anti-PD-1-resistant metastatic lung cancer. Across the whole study: Half of patients were current or former smokers.

Described time point: pre-treatment sample, taken before nivolumab and TIL therapy. The tumor samples were excised metastases, mostly pleural nodules or supraclavicular lymph nodes. Patients then received nivolumab; progressors got lymphodepletion, TIL and IL-2. Patients were adults with stage 4 NSCLC. Sequencing used immunoSEQ v3. Repertoires were generated with immunoSEQ multiplex PCR, while TCRdb's copy carries only in-frame clones and drops some. This table has 50,000 to 60,000 clones, less than 75% appearing once. The germline V gene encodes CDR1 LGHNT and CDR2 FRNRAP. V was clipped by 1 base and J by 8 bases; unmatched bases: 13. The CDR3 extends over 16 amino acids.

The receptor was isolated from a person aged 25 to 79 with non-small cell lung cancer. V is TRBV12-5 and J is TRBJ1-2; TRBD1 agrees at 7 bases. Sequences were derived from tumor tissue, sampled at baseline. CDR3 sequence (DNA): TGTGCTAGTGGTTTGGGTAACTCCCGACAGGGCCCAGGCTACACCTTC. This sequence encodes CASGLGNSRQGPGYTF.